These 7 T cell receptor beta chains were all obtained from the same sample, sequenced in a study of tumor-infiltrating lymphocytes in primary liver carcinoma. The approximately 20-31 mg bulk tissue piece was not sorted before simultaneous RNA and DNA extraction. The template, 500 ng total RNA, yielded TCR beta cDNA made with a constant-region primer. Three nested multiplex PCR rounds of slightly modified ARM-PCR generated TCR beta libraries. Forward primers for TRBV1-TRBV30 and a C-beta reverse primer served the first two PCR rounds, at around 9 cycles each. TCRdb recomputed calls from the multiplex PCR reads with MiXCR, one row per CDR3 protein. Of 50,000 to 65,000 distinct CDR3 sequences in the sample, over 60% were seen once. The sample consisted of liver tumor tissue from sampling region 4. Subset specified: tumor region T4, right-lateral pole. These receptors were taken from a middle-aged man with primary liver carcinoma and hepatitis B virus infection.

The gene calls are TRBV29-1 and TRBJ1-4; 7 nucleotides line up with TRBD1. The V gene end was trimmed by 2 bases and the J gene end by 10 bases; junction bases not matched to a gene: 7. This CDR3 comprises 13 residues. From germline, CDR1 is SQVTM and CDR2 ANQGSEA. CDR3 sequence reads: CSVERQGDVKLFF. CDR3 nucleotide sequence: TGCAGCGTTGAACGTCAGGGGGATGTAAAACTGTTTTTT.

On this clonotype itself: A read error may account for a junction end that differs from germline. The V and J genes are TRBV28 and TRBJ2-1, with D unresolved. The CDR3 runs 17 residues. Germline V gene lookup returns CDR1 MDHEN and CDR2 SYDVKM. Here the CDR3 reads CVSTPRPAGSGYNEQFF. The CDR3 DNA sequence: TGTGTCAGCACACCCAGACCGGCCGGAAGTGGCTACAATGAGCAGTTCTTC.

The chain links TRBV29-1 to TRBJ2-3, with 8 bases identical to TRBD1. Per germline, CDR1 SQVTM and CDR2 ANQGSEA. This CDR3 has 14 amino acids. This chain's CDR3 is CCFRTGTFTDTQYF. CDR3 sequence (DNA): TGCTGCTTTAGGACAGGGACTTTCACAGATACGCAGTATTTT.

Of note for this clonotype: A read error may produce the germline difference seen at one junction end. The J gene is TRBJ2-7, the V gene TRBV29-1, with D possibly being TRBD1 (6 bases). Germline V gene sequence: CDR1 SQVTM, CDR2 ANQGSEA. This CDR3 spans 12 amino acids. The CDR3 reads CSVGRGGYEQHF. The CDR3 region has the DNA TGCAGCGTTGGCAGGGGCGGCTACGAGCAGCACTTC.

Remarks on this clonotype: This clone may be a read error of a much larger clone one base away. This rearrangement joins TRBV29-1 to TRBJ2-3; D perhaps matches TRBD1 (6 bases). The V gene's germline CDR1 is SQVTM and CDR2 ANQGSEA. The CDR3 runs to 11 residues. The CDR3 DNA reads TGCGGCATTGGGGGCACATATACGCAGTATTTT. This translates into CGIGGTYTQYF.

To note about this clonotype: At one end, the junction sequence differs from germline, possibly due to a read error. V gene TRBV29-1 combines with J gene TRBJ2-7, with D possibly being TRBD2 (6 bases). The CDR3 has 15 residues. Germline V gene sequence: CDR1 SQVTM, CDR2 ANQGSEA. The CDR3, as DNA: TGCAGTGTTGAAGATCCGGGAGCGAGCTCCTACGAGCAGTACTTC. Translation gives CSVEDPGASSYEQYF.

This clonotype was observed once. The J gene is TRBJ1-2, the V gene TRBV4-3; possibly TRBD1 for D (6 bases). In germline, CDR1 is LGHNA, CDR2 YSLEER. V lost 7 bases to trimming and J lost 5 bases, with 23 bases between them. The CDR3 is made up of 16 amino acids. CDR3 region: CASIQAGAGRNYGYTF. CDR3 DNA: TGCGCCAGCATCCAGGCAGGGGCAGGGAGGAATTATGGCTACACCTTC.